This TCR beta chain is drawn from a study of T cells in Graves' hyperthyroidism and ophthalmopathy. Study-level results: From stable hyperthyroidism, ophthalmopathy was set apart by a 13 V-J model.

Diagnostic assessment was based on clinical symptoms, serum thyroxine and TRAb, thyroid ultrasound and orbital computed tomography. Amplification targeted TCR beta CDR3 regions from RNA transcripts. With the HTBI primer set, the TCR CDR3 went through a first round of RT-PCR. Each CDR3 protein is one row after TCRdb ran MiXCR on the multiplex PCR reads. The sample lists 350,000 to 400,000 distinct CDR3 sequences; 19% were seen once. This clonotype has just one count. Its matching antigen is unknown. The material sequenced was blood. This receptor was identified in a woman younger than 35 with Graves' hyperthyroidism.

This CDR3 is CASTRPSGGSGELFF. CDR3 DNA sequence: TGTGCCAGCACTCGGCCTAGCGGAGGGTCCGGGGAGCTGTTTTTT. The V call is TRBV12-3 or TRBV12-4, the J call TRBJ2-2, with 7 positions matching TRBD2. V shed 7 bases, J shed 6 bases, and the junction held 11 bases outside the gene matches. This CDR3 is built from 15 residues.